The 18 T cell receptor beta chains below come from one sample, sequenced in a study of shared clonotypes between healthy human individuals. Profiling relied on immunoSEQ multiplex PCR, and the TCRdb table lists in-frame clones only, not all of them. The table shows roughly 760,000 clones, with approximately 74% occurring only once. The sequencing sample was made of memory CD4+ T cells sorted from blood. Sample subset: CD45RA-negative fraction. These TCRs come from a woman aged 25 to 39 in good health.

The genes are TRBV4-1 and TRBJ1-2, with TRBD1 identical over 8 bases. This CDR3 region has 14 residues. Trimming removed 1 base from V and 7 bases from J; junction bases left unmatched: 5. The V gene's germline CDR1 is MGHRA and CDR2 YSYEKL. CDR3: CASSQAGDRPGYTF. CDR3 in DNA: TGCGCCAGCAGCCAAGCGGGGGACAGGCCTGGCTACACCTTC.

The genes are TRBV29-1 and TRBJ1-5; maybe TRBD1 (5 bases). V lost 6 bases and J lost 6, with 15 bases in between. This CDR3 has 13 amino acids. Germline V gives CDR1 SQVTM, CDR2 ANQGSEA. DNA for the CDR3: TGCAGCGTGGGAGACAGAGGGGCTCAGCCCCAGCATTTT. This translates into CSVGDRGAQPQHF.

As regards this clone: Other DNA variants within this sample encode the same CDR3. The chain carries TRBV5-1 and TRBJ2-1; D not certain. Trimming took 1 base from V and 0 from J, leaving 8 bases between them. CDR3 length equals 15 residues. Germline V lookup: CDR1 SGHRS, CDR2 YFSETQ. DNA for the CDR3: TGCGCCAGCAGCTTGACAAGCAGCTCCTACAATGAGCAGTTCTTC. This encodes CASSLTSSSYNEQFF.

CDR3 DNA sequence: TGTGCCAGCAGCCAAGAGGGGGGGACACCCTACAATGAGCAGTTCTTC. Translated, it gives CASSQEGGTPYNEQFF. The rearrangement joins TRBV4-2 to TRBJ2-1, with a weak D call TRBD2 (7 bases). The CDR3 loop spans 16 amino acids. The V gene lost 0 bases and the J gene lost 2 bases, with 11 bases spanning the gap. Germline V gives CDR1 LGHNA, CDR2 YNFKEQ.

The V gene is TRBV5-1, the J gene TRBJ1-1; D unclear. This CDR3 region has 13 residues. With 1 base removed from V and 0 bases from J, the gap between germline ends came to 4 bases. Germline CDR1 SGHRS, CDR2 YFSETQ. CDR3 residues: CASSLMMNTEAFF. CDR3 bases: TGCGCCAGCAGCTTGATGATGAACACTGAAGCTTTCTTT.

The V and J genes are TRBV19 and TRBJ2-1; 10 nucleotides agree with TRBD2. The trim removed 5 bases at V and 8 bases at J, leaving 12 bases unmatched. CDR1 is LNHDA, CDR2 SQIVND, per germline (reference sequence). The CDR3 has 16 residues. The CDR3 loop reads CASSPSPSGGLHEQFF. The CDR3 coding sequence is TGTGCCAGTAGTCCTTCCCCTAGCGGGGGTCTGCATGAGCAGTTCTTC.

The count of this clone is one. The gene calls are TRBV30 and TRBJ2-5; perhaps D is TRBD1 or TRBD2 (5 bases each). The CDR3 totals 14 residues. Trimming took off 2 bases at V and 1 base at J, with 11 bases between the two ends. The germline CDR1 and CDR2 sequences are GTSNPN and SVGIG (reference sequence). CDR3 DNA: TGTGCCTGGAGTCCCCGGGGCAGCCAAGAGACCCAGTACTTC. Its translation: CAWSPRGSQETQYF.

The V call is TRBV10-1, the J call TRBJ2-2; 7 bases match TRBD2. The trim removed 0 bases at V and 4 bases at J, leaving 8 bases unmatched. The CDR3 is 17 amino acids. Germline CDR1 reads WNHNN; CDR2 reads SYGVQD (reference sequence). CDR3 residues: CASSESARAGRTGELFF. Written as DNA, the CDR3 is TGCGCCAGCAGTGAGTCAGCTCGAGCGGGACGCACCGGGGAGCTGTTTTTT.

The rearrangement links TRBV19 to TRBJ1-5; D not certain. V lost 7 bases to trimming and J lost 3 bases, with 16 bases between them. This CDR3 region has 15 residues. CDR1 is LNHDA, CDR2 SQIVND, per germline (reference sequence). The CDR3 nucleotides read TGTGCCAGTACCCAAACGCCCTACCCCAATCAGCCCCAGCATTTT. Translating gives CASTQTPYPNQPQHF.

The J gene is TRBJ2-5, the V gene TRBV7-9, with D possibly being TRBD2 (6 bases). Trimming cost V 2 bases and J 7 bases, with 11 bases left between them. This CDR3 contains 13 residues. Germline V gene sequence: CDR1 SEHNR, CDR2 FQNEAQ (reference sequence). The CDR3, as DNA: TGTGCCAGCAGCTTAACTAGCATAGGGACCCAGTACTTC. It codes for CASSLTSIGTQYF. Full variable domain (outside the CDR3, taken from reference TRBV7-9 and TRBJ2-5): DTGVSQNPRHKITKRGQNVTFRCDPISEHNRLYWYRQTLGQGPEFLTYFQNEAQLEKSRLLSDRFSAERPKGSFSTLEIQRTEQGDSAMYLCASSLTSIGTQYFGPGTRLLVL.

The rearrangement links TRBV4-1 to TRBJ2-1, with 7 bases fitting TRBD2. This CDR3 comprises 15 residues. The trim removed 2 bases at V and 6 bases at J, leaving 7 bases unmatched. The germline gives CDR1 MGHRA, CDR2 YSYEKL. The DNA for the CDR3 is TGCGCCAGCAGCCAATTAGCGGGCTACCTCAATGAGCAGTTCTTC. This encodes CASSQLAGYLNEQFF.

The chain uses TRBV11-3 and TRBJ2-2, with D possibly matching TRBD2 (5 bases). Trimming took off 0 bases at V and 2 bases at J, with 13 bases between the two ends. CDR1 is SGHNT, CDR2 YENEEA, per germline. The CDR3 loop spans 17 amino acids. Here the CDR3 DNA reads TGTGCCAGCAGCTTAGATAGCAGAGCGGAAAACACCGGGGAGCTGTTTTTT. Its protein is CASSLDSRAENTGELFF. The full variable domain, rest sourced from reference TRBV11-3 and TRBJ2-2, is EAGVVQSPRYKIIEKKQPVAFWCNPISGHNTLYWYLQNLGQGPELLIRYENEEAVDDSQLPKDRFSAERLKGVDSTLKIQPAELGDSAVYLCASSLDSRAENTGELFFGEGSRLTVL.

The table lists this clone with a count of one. This sequence joins TRBV6-1 and TRBJ1-5, with a possible D match to TRBD1 (6 bases). CDR1 is MNHNS, CDR2 SASEGT, per germline. V was trimmed by 0 bases and J by 8 bases, leaving 17 bases between them. This CDR3 comprises 16 residues. This chain's CDR3 is CASSEAPGGPRKPQHF. The DNA for the CDR3 is TGTGCCAGCAGTGAAGCGCCGGGGGGCCCAAGAAAGCCCCAGCATTTT.

The chain uses TRBV10-3 and TRBJ1-5; no definite D call. Germline-derived CDR1 and CDR2 are ENHRY and SYGVKD. This CDR3 is built from 13 residues. Trimming removed 2 bases at V and 7 bases at J, with 9 bases between. CDR3 residues: CAISEQVGQPQHF. Here the CDR3 DNA reads TGTGCCATCAGTGAGCAGGTAGGACAGCCCCAGCATTTT.

The rearrangement uses TRBV27 and TRBJ1-3; D remains ambiguous. V was pared by 2 bases and J by 3 bases, with 8 bases between. Per the germline V gene, CDR1 is MNHEY and CDR2 is SMNVEV (reference sequence). This CDR3 contains 14 residues. CDR3 residues: CASSLDGDGNTIYF. The CDR3, as DNA: TGTGCCAGCAGTTTAGACGGTGATGGAAACACCATATATTTT.

This clone has only a few counts. The chain carries TRBV15 and TRBJ2-5; 8 bases agree with TRBD2. This CDR3 is built from 15 residues. After removal of 1 base from V and 7 bases from J, the junction contained 8 bases not matched to a gene. In germline, CDR1 is LNHNV, CDR2 YYDKDF (reference sequence). CDR3 sequence: CATSRGAGAWGTQYF. The CDR3 nucleotides are TGTGCCACCAGCAGAGGAGCGGGAGCCTGGGGGACCCAGTACTTC.

This clone has more than one count but fewer than ten. The gene calls are TRBV2 and TRBJ2-3; the match to TRBD2 covers 12 bases. The V segment lost 7 bases and the J segment 5 bases; nucleotides outside the gene matches: 7. This CDR3 has 15 amino acids. CDR1 and CDR2 from the germline V gene are SNHLY and FYNNEI. The CDR3 here is CASTGLAGRVDTQYF. The CDR3 region has the DNA TGTGCCAGCACCGGACTAGCGGGAAGGGTAGATACGCAGTATTTT.

V usage is TRBV28 and J usage is TRBJ1-2, with 7 bases identical to TRBD1. CDR1 and CDR2 (germline): MDHEN, SYDVKM. J was trimmed by 0 bases and V by 5 bases; bases with no gene match: 3. This CDR3 has 14 residues. This chain's CDR3 is CASSPGQANYGYTF. The CDR3 DNA reads TGTGCCAGCAGTCCTGGACAGGCTAACTATGGCTACACCTTC.